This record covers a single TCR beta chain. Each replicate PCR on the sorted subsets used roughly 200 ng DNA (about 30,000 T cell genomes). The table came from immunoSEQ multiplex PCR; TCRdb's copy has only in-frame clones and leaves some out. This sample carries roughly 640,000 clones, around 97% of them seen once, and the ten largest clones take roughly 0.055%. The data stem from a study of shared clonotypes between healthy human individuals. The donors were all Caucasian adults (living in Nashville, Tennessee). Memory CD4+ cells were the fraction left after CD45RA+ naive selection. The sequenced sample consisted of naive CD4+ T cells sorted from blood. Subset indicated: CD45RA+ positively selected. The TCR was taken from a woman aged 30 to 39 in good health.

The CDR3 loop reads CASKSARTGELFF. The CDR3 nucleotides are TGTGCCAGCAAATCAGCTCGGACCGGGGAGCTGTTTTTT. The chain is built from TRBV2 and TRBJ2-2; D unresolved. The CDR3 is 13 residues long. V shed 7 bases and J shed 5 bases, with 11 bases lying between them. Germline CDR1 SNHLY, CDR2 FYNNEI.